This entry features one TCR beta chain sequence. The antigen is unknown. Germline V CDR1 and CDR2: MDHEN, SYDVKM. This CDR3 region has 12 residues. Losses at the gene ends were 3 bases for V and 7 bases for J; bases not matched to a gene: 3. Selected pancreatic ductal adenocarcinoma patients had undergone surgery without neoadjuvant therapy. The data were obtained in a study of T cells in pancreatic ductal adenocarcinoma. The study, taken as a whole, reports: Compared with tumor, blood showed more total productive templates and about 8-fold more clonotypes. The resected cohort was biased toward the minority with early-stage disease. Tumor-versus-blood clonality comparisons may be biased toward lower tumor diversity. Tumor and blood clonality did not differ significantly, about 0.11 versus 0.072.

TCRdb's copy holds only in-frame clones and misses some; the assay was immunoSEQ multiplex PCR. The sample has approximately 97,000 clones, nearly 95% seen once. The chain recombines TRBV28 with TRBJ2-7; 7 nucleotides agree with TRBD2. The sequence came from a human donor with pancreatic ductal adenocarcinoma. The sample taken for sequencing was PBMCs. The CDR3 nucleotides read TGTGCCAGCAGTTTCGGGGGAGGGGAGCAGTACTTC. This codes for CASSFGGGEQYF.